This T cell receptor beta chain was identified during a study of blood T cell repertoires in COVID-19. As for the study in general: Sites in the United States, Italy and Spain provided acute and convalescent COVID-19 samples. In each case, the material was cDNA or gDNA derived from T cells, B-cell-depleted T cells, or PBMCs.

V was pared by 6 bases and J by 4 bases, with 6 bases of the junction left unmatched. The CDR3 loop spans 14 amino acids. The germline V gene encodes CDR1 LNHDA and CDR2 SQIVND (reference sequence). As processed by the authors: Estimation of nucleated cell counts was performed using reference gene primer amplification. Produced via immunoSEQ multiplex PCR; TCRdb's table is partial and in-frame only. V and J calls and clone size are copied from that table; D and trimming were computed from the DNA. The repertoire has about 130,000 clones, around 89% of them found once; the top ten carry more than 2%. The chain is built from TRBV19 and TRBJ2-7; 10 bases match TRBD1. Sequencing was carried out using peripheral blood. This receptor was identified in a man between 65 and 85 years old with active COVID-19. CDR3 in amino acids: CASRWGQGTYEQYF. CDR3 nucleotides: TGTGCCAGTAGATGGGGACAGGGGACGTACGAGCAGTACTTC. Drawing the rest from reference TRBV19 and TRBJ2-7, the complete variable domain is DGGITQSPKYLFRKEGQNVTLSCEQNLNHDAMYWYRQDPGQGLRLIYYSQIVNDFQKGDIAEGYSVSREKKESFPLTVTSAQKNPTAFYLCASRWGQGTYEQYFGPGTRLTVT.